This TCR beta chain emerged from a study of shared clonotypes between healthy human individuals. TCRdb's table, derived via immunoSEQ multiplex PCR, lists solely in-frame clones and lacks some. The sample records about 460,000 clones, 70% to 80% being singletons. Germline-derived CDR1 and CDR2 are KGHSH and LQKENI. V was pared by 3 bases and J by 7 bases, with 4 bases of the junction left unmatched. The CDR3 runs 14 residues. Comments on this clone: Its specificity is unknown.

Study results and caveats: Represented genetic and exposure-history diversity was restricted by having few donors.

Material for sequencing was PBMCs. This receptor was obtained from a middle-aged woman in good health. Some clones in this sample may be carry-over from other donors' samples. The V gene is TRBV18, the J gene TRBJ1-2, with 11 bases aligning to TRBD1. In DNA form, the CDR3 reads TGTGCCAGCTCACCGGTGGACAGGGGGCCTGGCTACACCTTC. Encoded protein: CASSPVDRGPGYTF.